This TCR beta chain emerged from a study of cytomegalovirus exposure and HLA in healthy donors (dated by TCRdb to about 2017). With respect to the entire study: An earlier analysis of approximately 640 of the donors reported 250 to 300 Gb of sequence data and 117 million unique TCR beta sequences from about 179 million T cells. An early release covering around 630 HLA-typed donors comprised about 300 gigabases of sequencing data and around 86 million unique TCR sequences. Of the 300 to 500 genotyped donors, roughly 80% were placed in the genetic ancestry cluster associated with self-reported Caucasian donors. The study aimed to test whether cataloging public T cell receptors could reveal signatures of past pathogen exposure. The T cell repertoires of 666 subjects were profiled by immunosequencing and related to cytomegalovirus serostatus. A separate validation cohort of about 110 different subjects was used in addition to the approximately 700-subject first cohort. To predict cytomegalovirus infection status, the study combined high-throughput TCR immunosequencing, statistical association of individual TCRs with disease status, and machine learning. A later analysis re-examined previously published TCR beta repertoires from 500 to 700 donors and added high-resolution HLA genotyping to investigate patterns of TCR occurrence. The later analysis used no new phenotypic data to find candidate immune exposures, relying instead on TCR beta sequences and their occurrence across donors. An earlier analysis of several hundred of the donors applied high-throughput TCR beta sequencing to assess whether each TCR beta V gene segment acted as functional or pseudogenic. Donor age, sex, ethnicity and CMV serostatus were collected together with the repertoire data. Genome-wide SNP genotypes for about 65% of the 666 donors were used in a later genetic analysis, which treated that subset as a discovery cohort. Every repertoire in the discovery cohort had been generated on one and the same sequencing platform. Class I and class II HLA loci were covered by the typing at four-digit resolution. Typing coverage differed by locus: A, B, C, DRB1 and DQB1 were typed in about 629-640 donors, DQA1 in approximately 520, DPA1 in over 600, and DPB1 in roughly 450. Roughly five DR-DQ haplotypes were handled as single units for association and clustering, since linkage in the cohort was strong. Among 398 genotyped donors of the cohort, an average of around 240,000 unique TCR beta nucleotide sequences were sequenced per donor, 15% to 20% of them non-productive. Overall study results and their limits: Roughly uniform sequencing depth across donors was assumed in presence/absence analyses, although this assumption may not hold. In a later genetic analysis, fewer N-insertions in productive TCRs were reported among donors in an Asian-associated ancestry cluster than the roughly 700-donor mean. A later genetic analysis associated a missense DCLRE1C variant with V-gene and J-gene trimming of TCR beta chains, and an independent cohort replicated the association. Because counts were too low, more than 15 rarely observed V segments, including chromosome 9 orphons, were left out of the earlier analysis of approximately 500 of the donors. A group of highly shared sequence variants was considered likely to be a technical artifact of the sequencing pipeline. In a later analysis, most CMV-associated TCR beta chains were found to appear HLA-restricted, with HLA associations seemingly driven largely by CMV exposure. In a later analysis, TCR association rates were found to vary across HLA loci, with the most associated TCRs seen for DRB1 alleles and the fewest for HLA-C alleles. A further reported finding was that TCR beta sequences accurately predicted the HLA-A and HLA-B alleles for most subjects in the first cohort. According to a later analysis, parvovirus B19, influenza, CMV and Epstein-Barr virus appeared linked to several top co-occurrence clusters. Most TCR sequences were seen in very few donors, while some public TCRs were found in many individuals. Linkage disequilibrium might explain the correlated functional status among segregating V segments, but an unknown experimental factor could not be ruled out. In a later analysis, over 15,000 TCR beta sequences were associated with specific HLA alleles at a false discovery rate of 0.05. The cohort was sequenced for TCR beta chains only, and without alpha or paired-chain data the features that could be detected were limited. Assigning TCR associations to individual alleles was difficult when HLA alleles, especially DR and DQ, strongly co-occurred. A total of fewer than 200 TCR beta chains were listed by the study as associated with cytomegalovirus. Because some donors lacked HLA typing at each locus, the association tests relied only on the typed subset. In an earlier analysis of 587 of the donors, most TCR beta V segments were observed in productive rearrangements about 87% or about 30% of the time, broadly matching IMGT annotations. In both the original and validation cohorts, the classifier was reported to diagnose cytomegalovirus status with high specificity and sensitivity. In vitro tests confirmed that a few of the cytomegalovirus-associated TCR beta chains recognize cytomegalovirus antigens. The 87-base-pair reads could not distinguish some IMGT-functional V segments, including TRBV6-2 and TRBV6-3, so those segments were excluded. The authors suggested that the approach could potentially be extended to other disease states and immunological phenotypes. For the cohort, immune exposure information was limited to CMV serostatus. In a later analysis, HLA-associated TCR beta chains were found to be more clonally expanded and to have lower generation probabilities than equally common non-associated chains.

A remark on this clone: Which antigen it targets is not known. There are no base qualities to consult, and no much larger clone falls within one base.

The cohort comprised around 690 healthy bone marrow donors. All cohort members were sampled while nominally healthy, although unrecorded immune exposures were likely present. The donor tested CMV seronegative, placing the donor among the 350 or so seronegative members of the cohort. Every donor gave a peripheral blood sample, and the peripheral blood mononuclear cells from that sample were used for TCR beta sequencing. The Qiagen DNeasy Blood Extraction Kit was used to extract genomic DNA from the blood cell samples. Libraries were made using the immunoSEQ multiplex PCR assay. The multiplex PCR relied on a mix of 60 forward primers for TCR Vbeta segments and 13 reverse primers for TCR Jbeta segments. Amplification of the CDR3 region of rearranged TCR beta genes was performed with a multiplex PCR assay on genomic DNA. The amplified TCR beta libraries were sequenced on the Illumina HiSeq System as 87-base-pair reads. The original methods were these. In a later analysis, roughly 80 million unique TCR beta chains were counted across the 690 or so repertoires, and approximately 9.9 million of these chains were shared by at least two donors. Raw reads were error-corrected and collapsed into unique sequences with a nearest-neighbor algorithm that merged closely related sequences to remove PCR and sequencing errors. CDR3 sequences were aligned to IMGT reference sequences to assign V, D and J gene segments. For a sequence to be retained, a match of at least six nucleotides to both a V gene segment and a J gene segment was required. Rearrangements were called productive when the CDR3 lacked stop codons and stayed in frame with V and J; all others were non-productive. Following IMGT convention, CDR3 was defined as the stretch from the second conserved V-encoded cysteine up to the conserved J-encoded phenylalanine. The earlier analysis of 500 to 600 of the donors excluded sequences that lacked an unambiguous match to a single V gene segment. An earlier analysis of several hundred of the donors classified V segments as functional when productive rearrangements were above 56.7% and as segregating when the standard deviation between donors was above 5%. To diagnose cytomegalovirus status from the catalog of TCR beta chain sequences, a statistical classification framework was built. V and J gene assignment, in a later analysis, came from comparing TCR nucleotide sequences with IMGT/GENE-DB human TR gene sequences. The TCRdist pipeline was used in a later analysis to assign CDR3 sequences and most-parsimonious VDJ recombination scenarios. In a later analysis, each TCR beta chain was defined by its CDR3 amino acid sequence together with its V-gene family, and reads without a unique V-gene family were excluded. In a later analysis, 450 to 600 highly shared, low-generation-probability nucleotide sequences were removed to address suspected cross-contamination and a sequencing artifact. In a later analysis, a clonal expansion index for each public chain was calculated from normalized within-repertoire ranks of inferred template counts. In a later analysis, generation probabilities were computed with a VDJ recombination model fitted to out-of-frame rearrangements, and the resulting probabilities were checked against IGoR. In a later analysis, TCR-TCR, TCR-HLA and TCR-CMV co-occurrence was scored with hypergeometric tests, and a repertoire-size bias correction was applied to TCR pairs. In a later analysis, false discovery rates were estimated by permuting HLA or CMV assignments 20 times. In a later analysis, co-occurring TCRs were grouped using DBSCAN, and TCRdist sequence similarity was added for clustering within HLA-allele-positive subsets. For co-occurrence clustering, repertoires with fewer than 30,000 or more than 120,000 public chains were excluded, along with five repertoires with anomalous nucleotide sharing. What TCRdb holds here is the immuneACCESS table cut down to in-frame rearrangements. Part of the clones is not present; checked against another copy, under half of the missing clones reflect an unresolved V gene, and the others are unexplained. V, J and clone size are those of that table, while D and trimming were read from the DNA. The sample table shows 270,000 or so clones, and around 90% are seen once. The ten most abundant clones make up about 1.7% of the sample.

The germline V gene (reference sequence) yields MNHNY for CDR1 and SVGAGI for CDR2. Taken from cysteine to phenylalanine, the CDR3 has 15 residues. Solely the CDR3 DNA is kept, with 45 bases framed from the first base. After removal of 2 bases from V and 8 bases from J, the junction retains 8 bases not matched to a gene. The sequence is built from TRBV6-6 and TRBJ2-1, with TRBD1 identical over 8 junction bases. This receptor was obtained from a girl aged 2 to 10 in good health and CMV-seronegative. Input material: PBMCs. The CDR3 has the sequence CASSYATGVSHEQFF. In nucleotides, the sequence is TGTGCCAGCAGTTACGCGACAGGGGTTTCGCATGAGCAGTTCTTC.